These T cell receptor beta chains were read from a single sample in a study of blood T cell repertoires in COVID-19. The method was immunoSEQ multiplex PCR; TCRdb's version includes in-frame clones alone and lacks a portion of them. The data contain over 130,000 clones, around 89% of them singletons. Specimen: peripheral blood. All receptors derive from a human donor in a cohort sampled during active COVID-19. Both conserved end residues are trimmed from each CDR3. Each record gives: clone size, V gene, CDR3 protein. Expanded clones get a size class; other rows say once, few or many, or leave the size out.

abundance: NA; v_gene: TRBV10-3; CDR3aa: ATAQGTGTKETQY
abundance: NA; v_gene: TRBV18; CDR3aa: ASSPYPGGQNTEAF
abundance: NA; v_gene: TRBV11-2; CDR3aa: ASSHGTGGETQY
abundance: NA; v_gene: TRBV2; CDR3aa: ASSYTVQETQY
abundance: NA; v_gene: TRBV7-2; CDR3aa: ASSLALGIEGYT
abundance: few; v_gene: TRBV6-2/TRBV6-3; CDR3aa: ASSRPGQGFAGELF
abundance: NA; v_gene: TRBV3-1/TRBV3-2; CDR3aa: ASSQALAVGELF
abundance: NA; v_gene: TRBV7-7; CDR3aa: ASSLAARGETQY
abundance: once; v_gene: TRBV6-5; CDR3aa: ASSLQGVYEQF
abundance: NA; v_gene: TRBV5-6; CDR3aa: ASSLEGAFNTDTQY
abundance: NA; v_gene: TRBV9; CDR3aa: ASSVMWGGTDTQY
abundance: NA; v_gene: TRBV4-2; CDR3aa: ASSQVPDRTYEQY
abundance: NA; v_gene: TRBV5-8; CDR3aa: ASSKRDITSYNEQF
abundance: NA; v_gene: TRBV3-1/TRBV3-2; CDR3aa: ASSPRTGGGYT
abundance: NA; v_gene: TRBV12-5; CDR3aa: ASGPGGNQPQH
abundance: NA; v_gene: TRBV4-3; CDR3aa: ASSLPGTGREKLF
abundance: NA; v_gene: TRBV7-2; CDR3aa: ASSPRVGARTGELF
abundance: NA; v_gene: TRBV27; CDR3aa: ASSILGTGTQETQY
abundance: NA; v_gene: TRBV5-5; CDR3aa: ASSLAGIAGGPGYEQY
abundance: NA; v_gene: TRBV27; CDR3aa: ASSPLKLAGGHGELF
abundance: NA; v_gene: TRBV6-1; CDR3aa: ASSDRAGLAVTDTQY
abundance: NA; v_gene: TRBV5-8; CDR3aa: ASSLGLLSGNTIY